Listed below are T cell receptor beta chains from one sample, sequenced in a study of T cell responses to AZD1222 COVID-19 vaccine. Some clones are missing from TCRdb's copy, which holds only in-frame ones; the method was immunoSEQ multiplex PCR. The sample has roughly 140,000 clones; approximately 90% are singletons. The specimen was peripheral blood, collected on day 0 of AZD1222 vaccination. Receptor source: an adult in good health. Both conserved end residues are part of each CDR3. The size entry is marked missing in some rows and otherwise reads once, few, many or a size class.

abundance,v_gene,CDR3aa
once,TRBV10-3,CAISESGGPTKNIQYF
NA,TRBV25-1,CASSREGDRGWKLFF
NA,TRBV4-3,CASSQETDQPQHF
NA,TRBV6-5,CASTGSGRGTDTQYF
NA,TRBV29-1,CSVGGTGGLDYGYTF
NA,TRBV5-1,CASSLEGREVYNEQFF
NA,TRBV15,CATSRDNTWLDGYTF
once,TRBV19,CASSIRSGRPAGNEQFF
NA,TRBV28,CASSFGENTEAFF
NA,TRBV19,CATDSAPGSPLHF
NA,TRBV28,CASSLGSSGSYEQYF
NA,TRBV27,CASSLSPGGGQPQHF
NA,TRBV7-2,CASSLERPLEQYF
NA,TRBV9,CASSVEGALYLSGANVLTF
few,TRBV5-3,CARNQIGGNTEAFF
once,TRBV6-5,CASRGTSGGEQFF
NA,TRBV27,CASSLSSGPRQPQHF
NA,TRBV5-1,CASSLAIQNVNTEAFF
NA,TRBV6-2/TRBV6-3,CASSYWGQGTLGMEPQHF
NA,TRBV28,CASRNRAVDIQYF
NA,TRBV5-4,CASSQRLVQWDEQFF
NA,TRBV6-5,CASSKQGGNQPQHF
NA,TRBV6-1,CASSGLRTGSSYEQYF
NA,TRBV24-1,CATSGPGASYTF
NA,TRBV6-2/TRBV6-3,CASSSSTEGRGYEQYF
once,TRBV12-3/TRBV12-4,CASSPTGYEQFF
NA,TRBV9,CASSVEMAGDPRYF
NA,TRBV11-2,CASSLALAGVAPQETQYF
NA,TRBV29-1,CSGTGGGSGAFF
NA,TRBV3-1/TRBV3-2,CASSTGSYEQYF
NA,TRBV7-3,CASSLGRNTGELFF
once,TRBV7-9,CASSIGDQPQHF
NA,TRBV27,CASSSMTGEANYGYTF
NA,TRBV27,CASSLDYGLAGPGELFF
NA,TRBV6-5,CASRKVDSYEQYF
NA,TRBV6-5,CASRLGRGSYGYTF
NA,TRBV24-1,CATSDPRQGDTQYF
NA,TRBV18,CASSEDMAVSYEQYF
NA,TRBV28,CASSLGGARIGQTQYF
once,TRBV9,CASSVGAGGVSGELFF
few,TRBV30,CAWSGPGGIGGYTF
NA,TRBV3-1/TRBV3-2,CASSQDRGRRQYF
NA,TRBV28,CASSLAAGGPFMNTGELFF
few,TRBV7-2,CASSFRTGGGTGELFF
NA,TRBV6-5,CASSYPRGAYNEQFF
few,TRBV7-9,CASSQRDPVTDTQYF
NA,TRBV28,CASSQYRAANYGYTF
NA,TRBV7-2,CASSLAHRGTANYGYTF
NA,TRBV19,CASSWGYEQYF
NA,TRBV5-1,CASSLFPSGNTEAFF
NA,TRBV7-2,CASSLGLSGRRAGELFF
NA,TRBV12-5,CASGLDGRDYGYTF
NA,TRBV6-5,CASSFGGNYNEQFF
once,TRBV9,CASSVVAGDYEQYF
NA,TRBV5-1,CASSPTSGNQPQHF
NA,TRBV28,CASKFEGLVYNEQFF
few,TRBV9,CASSVGQLGETQYF
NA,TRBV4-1,CASSRSRILGGNTYEQYF
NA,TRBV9,CASSASGGHNSPLHF
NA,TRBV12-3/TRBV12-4,CASSPQTGSTQYF